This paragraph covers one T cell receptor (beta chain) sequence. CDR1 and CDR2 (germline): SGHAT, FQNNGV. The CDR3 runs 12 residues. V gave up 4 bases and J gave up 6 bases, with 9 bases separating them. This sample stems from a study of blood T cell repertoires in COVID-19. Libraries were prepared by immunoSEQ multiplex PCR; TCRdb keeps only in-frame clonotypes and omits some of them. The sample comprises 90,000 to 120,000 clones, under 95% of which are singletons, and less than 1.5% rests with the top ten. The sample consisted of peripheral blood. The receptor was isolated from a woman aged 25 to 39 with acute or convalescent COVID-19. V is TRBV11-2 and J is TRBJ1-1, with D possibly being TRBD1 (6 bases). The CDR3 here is CASSYRVSEAFF. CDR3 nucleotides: TGTGCCAGCAGCTACAGGGTCTCTGAAGCTTTCTTT.